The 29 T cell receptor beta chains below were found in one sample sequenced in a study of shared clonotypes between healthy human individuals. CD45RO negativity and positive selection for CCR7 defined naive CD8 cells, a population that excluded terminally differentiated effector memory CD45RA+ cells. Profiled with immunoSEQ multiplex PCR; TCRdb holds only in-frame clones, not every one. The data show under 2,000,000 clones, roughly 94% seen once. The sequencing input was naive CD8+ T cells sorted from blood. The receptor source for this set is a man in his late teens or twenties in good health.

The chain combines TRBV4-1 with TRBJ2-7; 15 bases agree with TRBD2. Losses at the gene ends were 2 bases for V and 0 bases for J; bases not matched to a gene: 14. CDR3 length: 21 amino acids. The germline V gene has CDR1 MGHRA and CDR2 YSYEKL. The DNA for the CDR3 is TGCGCCAGCAGCCAAACCGGGACAGGGACTAGCGGGAGGAGTAGCTCCTACGAGCAGTACTTC. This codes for CASSQTGTGTSGRSSSYEQYF.

The CDR3 loop is CSVPEGGRETQYF. The CDR3 DNA sequence: TGCAGCGTTCCTGAGGGGGGGAGAGAGACCCAGTACTTC. This chain uses TRBV29-1 with TRBJ2-5; possibly TRBD2 for D (7 bases). Per germline, CDR1 SQVTM and CDR2 ANQGSEA. Trimming took 5 bases from V and 4 from J, leaving 14 bases between them. The CDR3 contains 13 residues. The variable domain in full, with the rest retrieved from reference TRBV29-1 and TRBJ2-5, is SAVISQKPSRDICQRGTSLTIQCQVDSQVTMMFWYRQQPGQSLTLIATANQGSEATYESGFVIDKFPISRPNLTFSTLTVSNMSPEDSSIYLCSVPEGGRETQYFGPGTRLLVL.

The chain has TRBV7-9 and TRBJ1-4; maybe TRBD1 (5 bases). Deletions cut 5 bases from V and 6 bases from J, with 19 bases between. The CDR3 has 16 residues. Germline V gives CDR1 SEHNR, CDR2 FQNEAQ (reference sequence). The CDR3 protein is CASSEAGDRPDEKLFF. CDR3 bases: TGTGCCAGCAGCGAGGCGGGGGACCGACCCGATGAAAAACTGTTTTTT.

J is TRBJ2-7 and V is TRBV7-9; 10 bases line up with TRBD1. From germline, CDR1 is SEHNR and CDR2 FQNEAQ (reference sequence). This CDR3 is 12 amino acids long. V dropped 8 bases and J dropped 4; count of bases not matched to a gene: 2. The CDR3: CASWGQGYEQYF. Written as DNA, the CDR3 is TGTGCCAGCTGGGGACAGGGGTACGAGCAGTACTTC.

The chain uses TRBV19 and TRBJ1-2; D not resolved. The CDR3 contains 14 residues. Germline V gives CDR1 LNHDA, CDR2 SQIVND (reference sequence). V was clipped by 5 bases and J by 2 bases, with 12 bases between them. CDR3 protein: CASSLDPYNYGYTF. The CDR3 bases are TGTGCCAGTAGTCTCGACCCCTACAACTATGGCTACACCTTC.

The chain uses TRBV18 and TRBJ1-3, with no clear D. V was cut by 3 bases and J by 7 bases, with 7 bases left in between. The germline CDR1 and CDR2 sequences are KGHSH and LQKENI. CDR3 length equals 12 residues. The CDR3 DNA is TGTGCCAGCTCACCTCAGAGGAACACCATATATTTT. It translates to CASSPQRNTIYF.

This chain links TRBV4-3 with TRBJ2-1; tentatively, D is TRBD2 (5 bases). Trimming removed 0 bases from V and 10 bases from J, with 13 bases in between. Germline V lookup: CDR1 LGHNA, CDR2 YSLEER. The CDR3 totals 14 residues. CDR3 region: CASSQDLESGEQFF. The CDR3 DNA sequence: TGCGCCAGCAGCCAAGATCTAGAATCGGGGGAGCAGTTCTTC.

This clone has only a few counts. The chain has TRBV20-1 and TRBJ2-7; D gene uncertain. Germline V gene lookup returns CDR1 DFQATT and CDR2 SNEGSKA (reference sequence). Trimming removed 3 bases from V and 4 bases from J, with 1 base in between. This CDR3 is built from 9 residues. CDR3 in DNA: TGCAGTGCTAGGTACGAGCAGTACTTC. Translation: CSARYEQYF.

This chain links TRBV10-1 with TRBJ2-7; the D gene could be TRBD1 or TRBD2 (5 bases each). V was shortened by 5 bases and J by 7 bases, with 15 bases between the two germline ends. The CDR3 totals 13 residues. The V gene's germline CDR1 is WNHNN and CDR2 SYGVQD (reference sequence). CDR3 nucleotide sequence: TGCGCCAGCAGTTGGGACCCCTCGGGTGAGCAGTACTTC. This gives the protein CASSWDPSGEQYF.

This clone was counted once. In nucleotides, the CDR3 is TGTGCCAGCAACTACGACAGGGGAAGTGGCGAGCAGTACTTC. This translates into CASNYDRGSGEQYF. V and J are TRBV6-1 and TRBJ2-7; TRBD1 matches at 8 bases. V lost 7 bases and J lost 6; bases outside the gene matches: 11. Germline assignment: CDR1 MNHNS and CDR2 SASEGT. This CDR3 spans 14 amino acids.

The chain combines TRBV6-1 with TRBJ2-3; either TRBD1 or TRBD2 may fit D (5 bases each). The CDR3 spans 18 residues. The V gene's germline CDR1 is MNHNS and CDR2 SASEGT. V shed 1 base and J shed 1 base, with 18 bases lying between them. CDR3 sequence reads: CASSEVWDQGHGTDTQYF. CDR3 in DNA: TGTGCCAGCAGTGAAGTCTGGGACCAGGGTCATGGCACAGATACGCAGTATTTT.

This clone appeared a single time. DNA of the CDR3: TGTGCCAGCAGCCCCCGCTTGGGCGACAATCAGCCCCAGCATTTT. Translation: CASSPRLGDNQPQHF. The chain carries TRBV7-8 and TRBJ1-5; D remains ambiguous. The germline gives CDR1 SGHVS, CDR2 FQNEAQ. V shed 5 bases and J shed 3 bases, with 14 bases lying between them. The CDR3 is 15 amino acids.

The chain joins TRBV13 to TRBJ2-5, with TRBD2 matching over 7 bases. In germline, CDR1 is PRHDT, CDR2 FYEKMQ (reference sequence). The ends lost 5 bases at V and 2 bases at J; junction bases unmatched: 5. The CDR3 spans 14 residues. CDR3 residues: CASSLLAEQETQYF. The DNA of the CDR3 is TGTGCCAGCAGCCTTCTAGCGGAACAAGAGACCCAGTACTTC.

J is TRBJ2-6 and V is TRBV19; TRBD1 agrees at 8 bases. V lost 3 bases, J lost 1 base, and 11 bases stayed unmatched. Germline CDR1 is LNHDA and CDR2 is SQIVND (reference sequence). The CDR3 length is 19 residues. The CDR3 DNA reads TGTGCCAGTAGTATTGGGACAGGTAACTTTAATTCTGGGGCCAACGTCCTGACTTTC. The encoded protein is CASSIGTGNFNSGANVLTF.

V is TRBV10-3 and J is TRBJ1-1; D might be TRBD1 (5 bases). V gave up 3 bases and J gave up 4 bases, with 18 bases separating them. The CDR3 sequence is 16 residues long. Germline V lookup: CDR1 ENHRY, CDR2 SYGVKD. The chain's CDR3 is CAISDKYSQGGTEAFF. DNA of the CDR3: TGTGCCATCAGTGATAAATATTCCCAGGGTGGCACTGAAGCTTTCTTT.

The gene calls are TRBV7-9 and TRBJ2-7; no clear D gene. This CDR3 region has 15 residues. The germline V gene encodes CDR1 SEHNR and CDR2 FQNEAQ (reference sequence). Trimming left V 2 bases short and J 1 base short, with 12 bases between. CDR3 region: CASSLSIGDSYEQYF. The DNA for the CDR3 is TGTGCCAGCAGCTTATCCATTGGGGATTCCTACGAGCAGTACTTC.

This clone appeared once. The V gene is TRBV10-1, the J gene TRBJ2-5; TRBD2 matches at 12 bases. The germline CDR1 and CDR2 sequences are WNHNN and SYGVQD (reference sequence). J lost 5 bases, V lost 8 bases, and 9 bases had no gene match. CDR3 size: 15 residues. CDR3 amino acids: CASPASGRGWETQYF. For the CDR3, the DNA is TGCGCCAGCCCGGCTAGCGGGAGGGGTTGGGAGACCCAGTACTTC.

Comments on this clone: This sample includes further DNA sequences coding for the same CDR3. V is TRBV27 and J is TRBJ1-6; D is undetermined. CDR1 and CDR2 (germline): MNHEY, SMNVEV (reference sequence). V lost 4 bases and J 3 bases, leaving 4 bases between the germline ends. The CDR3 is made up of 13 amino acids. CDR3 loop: CASSSGYNSPLHF. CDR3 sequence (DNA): TGTGCCAGCAGTTCAGGCTATAATTCACCCCTCCACTTT.

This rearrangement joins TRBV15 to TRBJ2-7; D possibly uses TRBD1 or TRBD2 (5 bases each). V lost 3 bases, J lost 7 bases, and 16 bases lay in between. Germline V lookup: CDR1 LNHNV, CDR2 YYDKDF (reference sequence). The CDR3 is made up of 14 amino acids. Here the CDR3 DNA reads TGTGCCACCAGCAGGGGGCCTCCGTCGGGGGAGCAGTACTTC. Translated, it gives CATSRGPPSGEQYF.

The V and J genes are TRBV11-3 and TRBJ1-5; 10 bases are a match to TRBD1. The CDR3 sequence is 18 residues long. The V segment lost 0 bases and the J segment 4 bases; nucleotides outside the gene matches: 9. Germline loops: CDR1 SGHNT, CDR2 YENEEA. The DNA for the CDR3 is TGTGCCAGCAGCTTAGAGAGACAGGGGGCCGGTTGGAATCAGCCCCAGCATTTT. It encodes CASSLERQGAGWNQPQHF.

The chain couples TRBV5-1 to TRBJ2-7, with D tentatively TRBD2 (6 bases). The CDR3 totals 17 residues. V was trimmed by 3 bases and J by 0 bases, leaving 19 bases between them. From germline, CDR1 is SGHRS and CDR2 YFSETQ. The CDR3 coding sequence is TGCGCCAGCAGCTACAGACAGTCCTTCGGGGGCTCCTACGAGCAGTACTTC. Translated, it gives CASSYRQSFGGSYEQYF.

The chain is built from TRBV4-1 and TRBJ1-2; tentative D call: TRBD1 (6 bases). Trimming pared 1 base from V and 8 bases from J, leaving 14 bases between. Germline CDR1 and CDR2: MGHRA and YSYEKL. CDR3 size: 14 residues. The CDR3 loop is CASSQGRGAEGYTF. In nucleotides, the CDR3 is TGCGCCAGCAGCCAAGGGAGGGGGGCGGAGGGCTACACCTTC.

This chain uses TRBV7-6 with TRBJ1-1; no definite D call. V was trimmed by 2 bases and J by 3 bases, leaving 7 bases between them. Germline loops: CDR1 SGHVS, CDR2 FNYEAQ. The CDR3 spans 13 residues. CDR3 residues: CASSLSLYTEAFF. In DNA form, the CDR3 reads TGTGCCAGCAGCTTAAGCTTGTACACTGAAGCTTTCTTT.

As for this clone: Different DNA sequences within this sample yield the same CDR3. CDR3 in amino acids: CASSLGLAGGQETQYF. CDR3 coding DNA: TGTGCCAGCAGCTTGGGACTAGCGGGGGGCCAAGAGACCCAGTACTTC. This chain connects TRBV5-4 to TRBJ2-5, with 13 nucleotides matching TRBD2. The CDR3 is 16 residues long. Germline V gene lookup returns CDR1 SGHNT and CDR2 YYREEE (reference sequence). V lost 0 bases and J lost 1; bases outside the gene matches: 0.

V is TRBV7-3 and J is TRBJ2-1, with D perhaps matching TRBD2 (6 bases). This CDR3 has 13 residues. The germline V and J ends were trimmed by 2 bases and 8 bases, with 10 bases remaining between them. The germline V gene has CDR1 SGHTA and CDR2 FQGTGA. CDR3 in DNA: TGTGCCAGCAGCTTAGTCGGGAGTGATGAGCAGTTCTTC. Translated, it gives CASSLVGSDEQFF.

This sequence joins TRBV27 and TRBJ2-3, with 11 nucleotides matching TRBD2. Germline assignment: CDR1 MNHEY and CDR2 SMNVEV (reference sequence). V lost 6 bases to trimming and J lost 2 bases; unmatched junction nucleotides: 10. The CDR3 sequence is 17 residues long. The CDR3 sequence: CASSFPTSGTYTDTQYF. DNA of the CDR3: TGTGCCAGCAGCTTCCCGACTAGCGGGACATACACAGATACGCAGTATTTT.

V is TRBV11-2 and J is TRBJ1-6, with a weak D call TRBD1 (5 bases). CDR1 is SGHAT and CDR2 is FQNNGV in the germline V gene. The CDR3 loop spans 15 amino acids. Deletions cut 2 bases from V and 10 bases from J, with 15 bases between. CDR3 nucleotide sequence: TGTGCCAGCAGCTTAATGGAAAGGGGAGTATCACCCCTCCACTTT. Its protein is CASSLMERGVSPLHF.

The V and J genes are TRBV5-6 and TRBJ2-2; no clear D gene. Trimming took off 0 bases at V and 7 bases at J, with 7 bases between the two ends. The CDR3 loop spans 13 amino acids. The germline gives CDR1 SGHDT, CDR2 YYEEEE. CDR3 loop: CASSLGDNGELFF. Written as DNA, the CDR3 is TGTGCCAGCAGCTTGGGAGATAACGGGGAGCTGTTTTTT.

CDR3 sequence reads: CASSPLYGGDPGELFF. CDR3 nucleotides: TGTGCCAGCTCACCACTCTACGGGGGCGACCCCGGGGAGCTGTTTTTT. V usage is TRBV18 and J usage is TRBJ2-2; D may correspond to TRBD1 or TRBD2 (6 bases each). There are 16 residues in the CDR3. The ends were cut back, 1 base at V and 6 bases at J, with 15 bases in the middle. Per germline, CDR1 KGHSH and CDR2 LQKENI.